The next 10 T cell receptor beta chains were all read from a single sample in a study of T cell repertoires in cytomegalovirus infection. MiXCR, applied by TCRdb to the reads, yields one record per CDR3 protein. This table has about 250,000 distinct CDR3 sequences, over 9% appearing once. Sequences were obtained from PBMCs. These receptors originate from a human donor in good health (CMV status not recorded). Some clones in this sample may be carry-over from other donors' samples.

The chain combines TRBV5-6 with TRBJ1-1; 12 bases match TRBD1. Per germline, CDR1 SGHDT and CDR2 YYEEEE. The CDR3 spans 13 residues. With V trimmed by 4 bases and J by 10 bases, 5 bases remained unmatched. The CDR3 coding sequence is TGTGCCAGCAGCGGGACAGGGGGCGGGCGAGCTTTCTTT. As protein: CASSGTGGGRAFF.

The chain is built from TRBV20-1 and TRBJ1-4, with D possibly TRBD1 on 5 matching bases. Germline CDR1 and CDR2: DFQATT and SNEGSKA (reference sequence). V gave up 3 bases and J gave up 6 bases, with 20 bases separating them. This CDR3 is built from 16 residues. The DNA of the CDR3 is TGCAGTGCTAGGGTGAGCCAACCTGGGACCTATGAAAAACTGTTTTTT. The encoded protein is CSARVSQPGTYEKLFF.

V gene TRBV6-2 or TRBV6-3 combines with J gene TRBJ1-5; D is unclear. The germline V gene encodes CDR1 MNHEY and CDR2 SVGEGT. CDR3 length: 16 residues. V lost 0 bases, J lost 2 bases, and 11 bases lay in between. The CDR3 reads CASSYSAAGRNQPQHF. The CDR3 nucleotides are TGTGCCAGCAGTTACTCGGCCGCCGGACGCAATCAGCCCCAGCATTTT.

Many counts were recorded for this clonotype. The chain recombines TRBV29-1 with TRBJ2-3, with a weak D call TRBD2 (5 bases). Deletions cut 5 bases from V and 2 bases from J, with 11 bases between. This CDR3 comprises 13 residues. CDR1 and CDR2 (germline): SQVTM, ANQGSEA. CDR3 loop: CSVFGEFTDTQYF. CDR3 nucleotides: TGCAGCGTTTTTGGGGAGTTCACAGATACGCAGTATTTT.

This chain joins TRBV20-1 and TRBJ1-4; D perhaps matches TRBD1 (6 bases). The CDR3 covers 14 residues. Germline-derived CDR1 and CDR2 are DFQATT and SNEGSKA (reference sequence). V lost 6 bases and J 7 bases, leaving 18 bases between the germline ends. This CDR3 reads CSAWDTRRGEKLFF. The CDR3 coding sequence is TGCAGTGCGTGGGACACCCGAAGAGGTGAAAAACTGTTTTTT.

This clonotype was counted ten times or more. The chain carries TRBV7-2 and TRBJ2-7; possible D gene TRBD2, 5 bases. The CDR3 runs 14 residues. Germline lookup yields CDR1 SGHTA and CDR2 FQGNSA. The ends were cut back, 2 bases at V and 2 bases at J, with 10 bases in the middle. The CDR3 DNA follows: TGTGCCAGCAGCTTAAGCGGCAGCGCCTACGAGCAGTACTTC. This sequence encodes CASSLSGSAYEQYF. The full variable domain, its missing parts supplied by reference TRBV7-2 and TRBJ2-7, is GAGVSQSPSNKVTEKGKDVELRCDPISGHTALYWYRQSLGQGLEFLIYFQGNSAPDKSGLPSDRFSAERTGGSVSTLTIQRTQQEDSAVYLCASSLSGSAYEQYFGPGTRLTVT.

This clonotype was picked up many times. V is TRBV5-1 and J is TRBJ1-1, with a tentative D call TRBD1 (5 bases). The ends were cut back, 4 bases at V and 6 bases at J, with 16 bases in the middle. This CDR3 contains 14 residues. From germline, CDR1 is SGHRS and CDR2 YFSETQ. The CDR3 coding sequence is TGCGCCAGCAGCAGCGTTGGGGAGGGGTCTGAAGCTTTCTTT. It specifies CASSSVGEGSEAFF.

V and J are TRBV2 and TRBJ2-5; no reliable D call. There are 13 residues in the CDR3. Germline values: CDR1 SNHLY, CDR2 FYNNEI. Trimming removed 8 bases from V and 0 bases from J, with 10 bases in between. CDR3 bases: TGTGCCAGCGTCCAGTACAACCAAGAGACCCAGTACTTC. Residues: CASVQYNQETQYF.

A few counts support this clonotype. The V and J genes are TRBV10-3 and TRBJ2-7; D gene ambiguous. Trimming removed 2 bases from V and 6 bases from J, with 8 bases in between. This CDR3 has 12 residues. Germline V gene data show CDR1 as ENHRY and CDR2 as SYGVKD. The CDR3: CAISEEAFEQYF. The DNA of the CDR3 is TGTGCCATCAGTGAGGAGGCTTTCGAGCAGTACTTC.

The gene calls are TRBV29-1 and TRBJ1-5, with 7 bases lining up with TRBD1. Germline values: CDR1 SQVTM, CDR2 ANQGSEA. V shed 5 bases and J 3 bases; nucleotides not matched to a gene: 10. The CDR3 runs to 15 residues. CDR3 protein: CSVTEGGSTNQPQHF. The CDR3 region has the DNA TGCAGCGTTACGGAAGGGGGCAGTACCAATCAGCCCCAGCATTTT.